This T cell receptor beta chain was sequenced for a study of a mutant IDH1 vaccine in newly diagnosed glioma (dated by TCRdb to 2020 to 2022). Study-level background: Vaccination began 4-6 weeks after radiotherapy alone, or alongside temozolomide cycles in the chemotherapy-containing groups. Of the approximately 33 patients who were treated, about 60% were male and approximately 40% were female, and the mean age was around 41 years. Prior to enrollment, standard therapy consisting of radiotherapy alone, temozolomide alone, or radiochemotherapy with temozolomide had been administered to patients, with the combination being received by most patients. Visit V12 was the week-35 safety follow-up and visit V13 was the week-47 end of study. Peripheral blood was collected at six visits: V03 (baseline), V05, V07, V10, V12 and V13. Longitudinal TCRB deep sequencing was performed for 20 to 30 treated patients wherever samples were available for exploratory analyses.

The time point label, read with the paper, signifies: week 35, safety follow-up. Every vaccine dose consisted of 300 ug of a 20-mer mutant IDH1 peptide in Montanide, administered subcutaneously together with topical imiquimod. Across visits V03 through V10, patients got a total of eight vaccinations, given in weeks 1, 3, 5, 7, 11, 15, 19 and 23. Donors had newly diagnosed WHO grade 3 or 4 IDH1-mutant astrocytomas with loss of nuclear ATRX. The samples were drawn from NOA16, a multicentre, single-arm, open-label phase I trial in Germany that tested a mutant IDH1 peptide vaccine in humans for the first time. Genomic DNA for TCRB sequencing was isolated from EDTA blood with the DNeasy Blood and Tissue Kit. This clone was counted only a few times. Its cognate antigen has yet to be identified. Base qualities are not at hand, and no much larger clone is one base apart. Study-level results and caveats: Pseudoprogression appeared unrelated to alterations in the top peripheral T cell clonotypes detected by TCRB sequencing. Vaccine-induced immune responses across multiple MHC alleles were detected in around 92% of patients. It was noted by the authors that analyses of patient blood samples could not be reproduced owing to sample limitations. PBMC samples for TCRB deep sequencing were selected based on availability.

CDR1 and CDR2 are drawn from the germline V gene: MGHRA, YSYEKL. Between the V and J ends, shortened by 0 bases and 7 bases respectively, the junction contains 16 bases. Taken from cysteine to phenylalanine, the CDR3 has 16 residues. Only the CDR3 DNA stays, 48 bases, in frame from base 1. The library was prepared using the immunoSEQ multiplex PCR assay. The hsTCRB Kit was used according to the manufacturer's protocol to amplify rearranged TCR beta chain sequences. Sequencing of TCRB libraries was carried out on an Illumina MiSeq. In the authors' own workflow: The proprietary platform of the kit vendor was used for demultiplexing, trimming and gene mapping. This is the immuneACCESS table as TCRdb keeps it, with only in-frame sequences that have V and J called. A part of the clones is gone; compared with another copy, unresolved V genes explain less than half, and the rest is unexplained. V, J and clone size are those of that table, while D and trimming were read from the DNA. The sample table contains approximately 45,000 clones; only one count was recorded for more than 75% of them. More than 5% of the sample belongs to the ten largest clones.

The chain uses TRBV4-1 and TRBJ1-5; the best D guess is TRBD1, with 5 bases matching. The sample here was PBMCs, taken from a glioma patient whose treatment included an IDH1 peptide vaccine. The sequence was collected from a woman between 35 and 50 years old with glioma. Here is the DNA: TGCGCCAGCAGCCAAGATGTTTCGGCAGGGCAACAGCCCCAGCATTTT. It is translated as CASSQDVSAGQQPQHF.